This T cell receptor beta chain was obtained from a study of cytomegalovirus exposure and HLA in healthy donors listed by TCRdb under 2017. Some background on the complete study: In an earlier analysis of 450 to 750 of the donors, about 270 Gb of sequence data and about 110 million unique TCR beta sequences from 150 million to 200 million T cells were reported. In the later analysis, no new phenotypic data were used to find candidate immune exposures; instead, reliance was placed on TCR beta sequences and their occurrence across donors. About five DR-DQ haplotypes were handled as single units for association and clustering, since linkage in the cohort was strong. Of the roughly 430 genotyped donors, around 81% fell in the genetic ancestry cluster associated with self-reported Caucasian donors. Genome-wide SNP genotypes for about 55% of the roughly 670 donors were used in a later genetic analysis, which treated that subset as a discovery cohort. Typing coverage differed by locus: A, B, C, DRB1 and DQB1 were typed in about 620-630 donors, DQA1 in 500 to 550, DPA1 in 600 to 610, and DPB1 in roughly 450. High-throughput TCR immunosequencing, statistical association of individual TCRs with disease status, and machine learning were combined to predict cytomegalovirus infection status. Every repertoire in the discovery cohort had been generated on one and the same sequencing platform. HLA typing included class I and class II loci at four-digit resolution. Along with the approximately 650-subject first cohort, a separate validation cohort of over a hundred different subjects was used. The study profiled the T cell repertoires of around 700 subjects by immunosequencing and related them to cytomegalovirus serostatus. Among roughly 370 genotyped donors of the cohort, an average of around 240,000 unique TCR beta nucleotide sequences were sequenced per donor, around 20% of them non-productive. An earlier analysis of 587 of the donors used high-throughput TCR beta sequencing to judge whether each TCR beta V gene segment behaved as functional or pseudogenic. Donor age, sex, ethnicity and CMV serostatus were compiled alongside the repertoire data. Roughly 300 gigabases of sequencing data and tens of millions of unique TCR sequences were included in an early release covering 550 to 650 HLA-typed donors. The study was designed to test whether signatures of past pathogen exposure could be identified by cataloging public T cell receptors. To study patterns of TCR occurrence, a later analysis re-analyzed previously published TCR beta repertoires from more than 550 donors and added high-resolution HLA genotyping.

Libraries were made using the immunoSEQ multiplex PCR assay. A mixture of 60 forward primers for TCR Vbeta segments and 13 reverse primers for TCR Jbeta segments was used in the multiplex PCR. The CDR3 region of rearranged TCR beta genes was amplified from genomic DNA by a multiplex PCR assay. On the Illumina HiSeq System, the amplified TCR beta libraries were sequenced as 87-base-pair reads. The authors processed their data as follows. A later analysis counted about 80 million unique TCR beta chains across the 666 repertoires, and some 11 million of these chains were shared by at least two donors. To remove PCR and sequencing errors, raw reads were error-corrected and collapsed into unique sequences using a nearest-neighbor algorithm that merged closely related sequences. Alignment of CDR3 sequences to IMGT reference sequences was used to assign V, D and J gene segments. For a sequence to be retained, a match of at least six nucleotides was required to both a V gene segment and a J gene segment. Rearrangements were classified as productive when the CDR3 lacked stop codons and remained in frame with V and J, and all other rearrangements were classified as non-productive. CDR3 was defined according to IMGT convention as the region running from the second conserved V-encoded cysteine to the conserved J-encoded phenylalanine. Sequences without an unambiguous match to a single V gene segment were excluded from the earlier analysis of about 600 of the donors. In an earlier analysis of approximately 610 of the donors, V segments were called functional above 56.7% productive rearrangements and were called segregating when the between-donor standard deviation exceeded 5%. A statistical classification framework was built for diagnosing cytomegalovirus status from the catalog of TCR beta chain sequences. In a later analysis, V and J genes were assigned by comparing TCR nucleotide sequences against IMGT/GENE-DB human TR gene sequences. Using the TCRdist pipeline, a later analysis assigned CDR3 sequences along with most-parsimonious VDJ recombination scenarios. In a later analysis, every TCR beta chain was defined by the combination of its CDR3 amino acid sequence and its V-gene family, and reads without a unique V-gene family were dropped. In a later analysis, fewer than 600 highly shared, low-generation-probability nucleotide sequences were removed to address suspected cross-contamination and a sequencing artifact. In a later analysis, a clonal expansion index for each public chain was calculated from normalized within-repertoire ranks of inferred template counts. In a later analysis, generation probabilities were computed using a VDJ recombination model fitted to out-of-frame rearrangements, and the results were checked against IGoR. In a later analysis, hypergeometric tests were used to score TCR-TCR, TCR-HLA and TCR-CMV co-occurrence, with a repertoire-size bias correction applied to TCR pairs. In a later analysis, false discovery rates were estimated by permuting HLA or CMV assignments 20 times. A later analysis grouped co-occurring TCRs with DBSCAN, adding TCRdist sequence similarity when clustering within HLA-allele-positive subsets. Co-occurrence clustering excluded repertoires with fewer than 30,000 or more than 120,000 public chains, plus five with anomalous nucleotide sharing. Imported from immuneACCESS, the table was reduced by TCRdb to in-frame sequences with V and J called. These copies leave out some clones; in studies compared against another copy, an unresolved V gene accounts for under half, and the cause of the remainder is not known. V and J calls and clone size are copied from that table; D and trimming were computed from the DNA. The sample table includes 130,000 or so clones. About 2.3% of the sample rests with the top ten.

What the authors observed across the whole study: According to a later analysis, most CMV-associated TCR beta chains appeared to be HLA-restricted, and the HLA associations seemed to be driven largely by CMV exposure. An earlier analysis of approximately 500 of the donors showed that most TCR beta V segments appeared in productive rearrangements either about 87% or about 30% of the time, which broadly matched IMGT annotations. In a later genetic analysis, fewer N-insertions in productive TCRs were reported among donors in an Asian-associated ancestry cluster than the 666-donor mean. A later analysis found that TCR association rates varied across HLA loci, with DRB1 alleles showing the most associated TCRs and HLA-C alleles the fewest. While some public TCRs were present in many individuals, most TCR sequences turned up only very rarely across donors. Presence/absence analyses assumed roughly uniform sequencing depth across donors, an assumption that may not hold. A later analysis found that HLA-associated TCR beta chains were more clonally expanded and had lower generation probabilities than equally common non-associated chains. In this cohort, only TCR beta chains were sequenced, and detectable features were limited by the absence of alpha or paired-chain data. It was suggested by the authors that the approach could potentially be generalized to other disease states and immunological phenotypes. The classifier was reported to diagnose cytomegalovirus status with high specificity and sensitivity in both the original and validation cohorts. The sequencing pipeline was judged likely to have produced a cluster of highly shared sequence variants as a technical artifact. Some IMGT-functional V segments, including TRBV6-2 and TRBV6-3, could not be told apart with the 87-base-pair reads, so those segments were excluded. Because counts were too low, seventeen rarely observed V segments, including chromosome 9 orphons, were left out of the earlier analysis of 587 of the donors. The only immune exposure information available for the cohort was CMV serostatus. In a later genetic analysis, a missense DCLRE1C variant was associated with V-gene and J-gene trimming of TCR beta chains, and the association was replicated in an independent cohort. A later analysis associated about 17,000 TCR beta sequences with specific HLA alleles at a false discovery rate of 0.05. A further reported finding was that TCR beta sequences accurately predicted the HLA-A and HLA-B alleles for most subjects in the first cohort. A total of fewer than 200 TCR beta chains were listed by the study as associated with cytomegalovirus. Assigning TCR associations to individual alleles was difficult when HLA alleles, especially DR and DQ, strongly co-occurred. Because HLA typing was unavailable for some donors at each locus, only the typed subset was used in association tests. According to a later analysis, parvovirus B19, influenza, CMV and Epstein-Barr virus appeared linked to several top co-occurrence clusters. Linkage disequilibrium might explain the correlated functional status among segregating V segments, but an unknown experimental factor could not be ruled out. A few of the identified cytomegalovirus-associated TCR beta chains were confirmed in vitro to be specific for cytomegalovirus antigens.

In total, more than 500 healthy bone marrow donors made up the cohort. At the time of sampling, every cohort member was nominally healthy, though immune exposures that went unrecorded were likely present. The donor was CMV seronegative and belonged to the group of 352 seronegative cohort members. A peripheral blood sample was collected from each donor, and TCR beta sequencing was performed on peripheral blood mononuclear cells. Genomic DNA extraction from the blood cell samples was performed with the Qiagen DNeasy Blood Extraction Kit. About this clone itself: It has no known antigen specificity.

CDR1 and CDR2 are drawn from the germline V gene (reference sequence): SEHNR, FQNEAQ. The CDR3 measures 13 amino acids from cysteine to phenylalanine. Only the CDR3 DNA is retained, 39 bases long and in frame from the first base. At the junction V is shortened by 0 bases and J by 8 bases, with 7 bases in between. In this chain, TRBV7-9 is recombined with TRBJ2-2; matching of 6 bases hints at TRBD2 as the D gene. The clonotype was recovered from a woman under 30 in good health and CMV-seronegative. The sequenced sample was PBMCs. The CDR3 has the sequence CASSLAREGELFF. The base sequence is TGTGCCAGCAGCTTAGCCCGGGAGGGGGAGCTGTTTTTT.